This T cell receptor (beta chain) was recorded in a study of technical replicates of blood from a handful of donors. The V and J ends lost 5 bases and 9 bases respectively, with 10 bases between them. Germline V lookup: CDR1 GTSNPN, CDR2 SVGIG (reference sequence). The CDR3 has 10 amino acids. The data were produced by immunoSEQ multiplex PCR, yet TCRdb's version contains in-frame clones alone and is incomplete. The sample lists tens of thousands of clones, around 96% occurring once. This clonotype originated in a human donor in good health. Sample: T cells isolated from PBMCs. The rearrangement links TRBV30 to TRBJ1-1; D possibly corresponds to TRBD1 (5 bases). CDR3 sequence reads: CAWLDTQAFF. CDR3 coding DNA: TGTGCCTGGTTGGACACCCAAGCTTTCTTT. Looking up the rest from reference TRBV30 and TRBJ1-1 gives the full variable domain: SQTIHQWPATLVQPVGSPLSLECTVEGTSNPNLYWYRQAAGRGLQLLFYSVGIGQISSEVPQNLSASRPQDRQFILSSKKLLLSDSGFYLCAWLDTQAFFGQGTRLTVV.